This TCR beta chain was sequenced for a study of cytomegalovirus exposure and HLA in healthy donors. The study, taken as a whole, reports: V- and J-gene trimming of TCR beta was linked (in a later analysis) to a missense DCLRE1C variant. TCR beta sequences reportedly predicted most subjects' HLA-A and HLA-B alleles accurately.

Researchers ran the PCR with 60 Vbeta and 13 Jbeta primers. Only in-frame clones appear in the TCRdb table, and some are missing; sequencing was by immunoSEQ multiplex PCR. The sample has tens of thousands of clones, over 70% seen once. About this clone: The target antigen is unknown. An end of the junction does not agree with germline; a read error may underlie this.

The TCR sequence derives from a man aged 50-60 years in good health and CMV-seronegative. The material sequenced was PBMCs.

The CDR3 DNA reads as TGTGCTAGCAGCCAGGGGGTGTCGGCTAGCGGGAGATATGAGCAGTTCTTC. Protein product: CASSQGVSASGRYEQFF. This chain uses TRBV7-7 with TRBJ2-1, with 10 bases fitting TRBD2. Germline V CDR1 and CDR2: SSHAT, FNYEAQ (reference sequence). The CDR3 has 17 amino acids.